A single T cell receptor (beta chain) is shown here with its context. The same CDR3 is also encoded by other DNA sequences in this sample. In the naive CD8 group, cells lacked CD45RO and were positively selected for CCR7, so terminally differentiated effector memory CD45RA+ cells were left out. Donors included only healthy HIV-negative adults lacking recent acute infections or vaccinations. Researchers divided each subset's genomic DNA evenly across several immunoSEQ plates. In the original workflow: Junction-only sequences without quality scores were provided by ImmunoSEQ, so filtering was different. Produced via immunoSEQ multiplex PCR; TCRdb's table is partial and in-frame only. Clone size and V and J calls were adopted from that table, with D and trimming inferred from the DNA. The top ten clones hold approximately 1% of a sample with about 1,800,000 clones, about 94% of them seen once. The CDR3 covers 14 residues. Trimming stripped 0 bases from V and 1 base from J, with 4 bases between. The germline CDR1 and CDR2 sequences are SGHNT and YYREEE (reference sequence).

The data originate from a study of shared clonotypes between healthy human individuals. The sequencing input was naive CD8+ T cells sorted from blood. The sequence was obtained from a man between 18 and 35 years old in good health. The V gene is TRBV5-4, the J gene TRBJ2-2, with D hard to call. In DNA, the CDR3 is TGTGCCAGCAGCTTGGTGGAGAACACCGGGGAGCTGTTTTTT. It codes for CASSLVENTGELFF. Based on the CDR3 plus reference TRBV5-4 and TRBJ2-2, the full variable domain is ETGVTQSPTHLIKTRGQQVTLRCSSQSGHNTVSWYQQALGQGPQFIFQYYREEENGRGNFPPRFSGLQFPNYSSELNVNALELDDSALYLCASSLVENTGELFFGEGSRLTVL.